The 15 T cell receptor beta chains listed next were all sequenced from one sample in a study of T cells in Graves' hyperthyroidism and ophthalmopathy. Authors of the study amplified TCR beta CDR3 regions from RNA transcripts. Initially, a first-round RT-PCR of the TCR CDR3 employed the HTBI primer set. A single record per CDR3 protein comes from TCRdb applying MiXCR to the multiplex PCR reads. The sample records roughly 240,000 distinct CDR3 sequences, roughly 15% being singletons. Sequencing was carried out using blood. These TCRs come from a woman under 30 with Graves' ophthalmopathy.

This clonotype has ten or more counts. The J gene is TRBJ1-1, the V gene TRBV12-3 or TRBV12-4; D is perhaps TRBD1 (6 bases). Trimming took 0 bases from V and 4 from J, leaving 12 bases between them. The CDR3 is made up of 15 amino acids. CDR3 amino acids: CASSLALGGATEAFF. The CDR3 DNA follows: TGTGCCAGCAGTTTAGCCCTGGGGGGGGCCACTGAAGCTTTCTTT.

This sequence joins TRBV30 and TRBJ2-2; TRBD1 matches at 10 bases. After removal of 1 base from V and 3 bases from J, the junction contained 2 bases not matched to a gene. The germline V gene has CDR1 GTSNPN and CDR2 SVGIG (reference sequence). CDR3 length: 15 amino acids. CDR3 amino acids: CAWSDGTGDTGELFF. The CDR3 DNA sequence: TGTGCCTGGAGTGACGGGACAGGGGACACCGGGGAGCTGTTTTTT. The full variable domain, rest sourced from reference TRBV30 and TRBJ2-2, is SQTIHQWPATLVQPVGSPLSLECTVEGTSNPNLYWYRQAAGRGLQLLFYSVGIGQISSEVPQNLSASRPQDRQFILSSKKLLLSDSGFYLCAWSDGTGDTGELFFGEGSRLTVL.

In its sample, this clonotype was seen a few times. In nucleotides, the CDR3 is TGTGCCAGTAGTCTCATACCCTCTCAGACTGAAGCTTTCTTT. Its translation is CASSLIPSQTEAFF. This chain connects TRBV19 to TRBJ1-1; D is uncertain. Germline loops: CDR1 LNHDA, CDR2 SQIVND (reference sequence). V shed 5 bases and J shed 5 bases, with 15 bases lying between them. The CDR3 is 14 amino acids.

This clonotype was observed at least ten times. The chain joins TRBV12-3 or TRBV12-4 to TRBJ1-6; D gene unclear. The V end was cut by 5 bases, the J end by 5 bases, with 13 bases between. CDR3 length: 15 residues. The CDR3 region is CASSPRLWNNSPLHF. CDR3 DNA: TGTGCCAGCAGTCCGCGACTTTGGAATAATTCACCCCTCCACTTT.

This clonotype was observed a handful of times. The chain carries TRBV3-1 and TRBJ1-6; possible D gene TRBD1, 6 bases. The CDR3 contains 14 residues. Germline lookup yields CDR1 LGHDT and CDR2 YNNKEL (reference sequence). Trimming took off 2 bases at V and 6 bases at J, with 8 bases between the two ends. The CDR3 DNA follows: TGTGCCAGCAGCCAACAAGGGGGTAATTCACCCCTCCACTTT. It encodes CASSQQGGNSPLHF.

The chain links TRBV2 to TRBJ1-2, with 10 bases fitting TRBD1. With 7 bases clipped from V and 4 bases from J, the junction kept 9 bases outside the gene matches. This CDR3 comprises 15 residues. The germline V gene has CDR1 SNHLY and CDR2 FYNNEI. CDR3 DNA: TGTGCCAGCACCCGAAGACAGGGGGCTGTCTATGGCTACACCTTC. It specifies CASTRRQGAVYGYTF.

Points on this clonotype: With a much larger clone just one base away, this may be a read error. In this CDR3 the conserved last residue, phenylalanine or tryptophan, is missing, so a read error is likely. This chain joins TRBV3-1 and TRBJ1-6; D is undetermined. The germline V and J ends were trimmed by 1 base and 9 bases, with 7 bases remaining between them. Looked up from germline, CDR1 is LGHDT and CDR2 is YNNKEL (reference sequence). This CDR3 has 13 residues. CDR3 in amino acids: CASSQVVGSPLHL. CDR3 coding DNA: TGTGCCAGCAGCCAAGTGGTCGGTTCACCCCTCCACCTT.

This clonotype was observed at least ten times. CDR3: CASSLAGLAGYNEQFF. CDR3 DNA: TGTGCCAGCAGCTTAGCAGGGCTAGCGGGCTACAATGAGCAGTTCTTC. The rearrangement uses TRBV7-2 and TRBJ2-1; TRBD2 matches 8 bases. From germline, CDR1 is SGHTA and CDR2 FQGNSA. This CDR3 is 16 amino acids long. J was trimmed by 3 bases and V by 0 bases; bases with no gene match: 4.

This clonotype was found many times. This chain uses TRBV5-6 with TRBJ1-1; no definite D call. The CDR3 is 15 residues long. Germline V gene data show CDR1 as SGHDT and CDR2 as YYEEEE. V shed 6 bases and J shed 1 base, with 16 bases lying between them. The CDR3 nucleotides read TGTGCCAGCAACGGGGTAGAAGGGAGGAACACTGAAGCTTTCTTT. Protein: CASNGVEGRNTEAFF. Full variable domain (remainder filled in from reference TRBV5-6 and TRBJ1-1): DAGVTQSPTHLIKTRGQQVTLRCSPKSGHDTVSWYQQALGQGPQFIFQYYEEEERQRGNFPDRFSGHQFPNYSSELNVNALLLGDSALYLCASNGVEGRNTEAFFGQGTRLTVV.

This clonotype was picked up many times. The rearrangement links TRBV11-2 to TRBJ1-4, with a possible D match to TRBD1 (6 bases). The CDR3 is made up of 18 amino acids. Per germline, CDR1 SGHAT and CDR2 FQNNGV. V gave up 6 bases and J gave up 0 bases, with 20 bases separating them. CDR3 residues: CASRGAQGRDATNEKLFF. The CDR3 bases are TGTGCCAGCAGAGGGGCACAGGGAAGAGACGCAACTAATGAAAAACTGTTTTTT.

The count of this clonotype is one. The rearrangement uses TRBV20-1 and TRBJ2-3; D not certain. The CDR3 is 13 residues long. Trimming took off 3 bases at V and 8 bases at J, with 15 bases between the two ends. Germline CDR1 is DFQATT and CDR2 is SNEGSKA (reference sequence). In DNA form, the CDR3 reads TGCAGTGCTAGGAAGTCGGGCGGAGCTACGCAGTATTTT. This codes for CSARKSGGATQYF.

Many counts were recorded for this clonotype. The chain joins TRBV18 to TRBJ2-7, with 12 bases matching TRBD1. This CDR3 contains 15 residues. Germline lookup yields CDR1 KGHSH and CDR2 LQKENI. J gave up 6 bases and V 3 bases, and 6 bases lay outside the gene matches. The CDR3 protein is CASSPPGQGASEQYF. The CDR3 DNA sequence: TGTGCCAGCTCACCGCCGGGACAGGGGGCGAGCGAGCAGTACTTC.

As regards this clonotype: Since a much larger clone is just one base distant, this may be a read error. V gene TRBV28 combines with J gene TRBJ1-4, with D unresolved. Germline CDR1 and CDR2: MDHEN and SYDVKM. The CDR3 is 12 residues long. Trimming removed 3 bases at V and 8 bases at J, with 7 bases between. CDR3 DNA sequence: TGTGCCAGCAGTTTTATTGGGGAAAAACTGTTTTTT. Translation gives CASSFIGEKLFF. The complete variable domain, with remaining parts taken from reference TRBV28 and TRBJ1-4, reads DVKVTQSSRYLVKRTGEKVFLECVQDMDHENMFWYRQDPGLGLRLIYFSYDVKMKEKGDIPEGYSVSREKKERFSLILESASTNQTSMYLCASSFIGEKLFFGSGTQLSVL.

This clonotype was found many times. The chain carries TRBV7-8 and TRBJ2-3, with TRBD2 matching 9 bases. CDR3 size: 16 residues. Germline CDR1 SGHVS, CDR2 FQNEAQ. Germline trimming cut 1 base from V and 0 bases from J; bases unmatched to any gene: 2. The CDR3 is CASSLVLAGSTDTQYF. For the CDR3, the DNA is TGTGCCAGCAGCTTAGTTCTAGCGGGGAGCACAGATACGCAGTATTTT.

This clonotype was seen at least ten times. The gene calls are TRBV12-3 or TRBV12-4 and TRBJ2-2; D gene unclear. Trimming left V 2 bases short and J 0 bases short, with 7 bases between. The CDR3 totals 15 residues. The CDR3 reads CASSLYSSNTGELFF. The CDR3 DNA reads TGTGCCAGCAGTTTATACAGCTCGAACACCGGGGAGCTGTTTTTT.